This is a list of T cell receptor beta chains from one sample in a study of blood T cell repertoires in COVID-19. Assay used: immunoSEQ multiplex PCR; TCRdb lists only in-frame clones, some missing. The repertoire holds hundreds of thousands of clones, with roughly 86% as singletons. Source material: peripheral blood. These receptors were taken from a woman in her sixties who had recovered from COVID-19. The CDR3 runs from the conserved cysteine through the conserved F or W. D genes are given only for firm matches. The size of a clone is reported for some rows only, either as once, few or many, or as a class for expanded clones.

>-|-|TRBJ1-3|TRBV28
CASSKGLSGNTIYF
TGTGCCAGCAGTAAAGGACTCTCTGGAAACACCATATATTTT
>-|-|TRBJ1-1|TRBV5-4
CASSLYRMNTEAFF
TGTGCCAGCAGCTTATACAGAATGAACACTGAAGCTTTCTTT
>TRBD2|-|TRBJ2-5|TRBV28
CASGLASGGEETQYF
TGTGCCAGCGGTTTGGCTAGCGGGGGGGAGGAGACCCAGTACTTC
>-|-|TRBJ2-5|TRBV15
CATSRDRSGLGETQYF
TGTGCCACCAGCAGAGATCGATCGGGGTTGGGAGAGACCCAGTACTTC
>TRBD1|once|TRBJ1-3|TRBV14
CASSRGQGVSGNTIYF
TGTGCCAGCAGCCGCGGACAGGGCGTCTCTGGAAACACCATATATTTT
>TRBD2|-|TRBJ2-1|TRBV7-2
CASSLWGGPSSYNEQFF
TGTGCCAGCAGCTTATGGGGAGGGCCGAGCTCCTACAATGAGCAGTTCTTC
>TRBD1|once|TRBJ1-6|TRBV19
CASSWDRGSSPLHF
TGTGCCAGTAGTTGGGACAGGGGAAGTTCACCCCTCCACTTT
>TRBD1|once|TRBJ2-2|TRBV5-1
CASSLQGFANTGELFF
TGCGCCAGCAGCTTACAGGGGTTCGCGAACACCGGGGAGCTGTTTTTT
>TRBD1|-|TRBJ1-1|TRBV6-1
CASSEAYRDSEAFF
TGTGCCAGCAGTGAAGCATATAGGGACAGCGAAGCTTTCTTT
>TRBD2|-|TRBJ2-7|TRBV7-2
CASSLIAGGSYEQYF
TGTGCCAGCAGCTTAATAGCGGGGGGGTCCTACGAGCAGTACTTC
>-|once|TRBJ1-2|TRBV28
CASGTPGHYGYTF
TGTGCCAGCGGGACTCCGGGGCACTATGGCTACACCTTC
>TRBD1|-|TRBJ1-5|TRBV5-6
CASSKTGVSNQPQHF
TGTGCCAGCAGCAAGACAGGGGTTAGCAATCAGCCCCAGCATTTT
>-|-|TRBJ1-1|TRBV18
CASSAPGGEGMNTEAFF
TGTGCCAGCTCAGCCCCGGGGGGAGAAGGAATGAACACTGAAGCTTTCTTT
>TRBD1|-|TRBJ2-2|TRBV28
CASSRGTGDTGELFF
TGTGCCAGCAGCCGGGGGACAGGGGACACCGGGGAGCTGTTTTTT
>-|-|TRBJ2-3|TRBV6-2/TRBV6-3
CASSAFQGDTQYF
TGTGCCAGCAGTGCTTTTCAGGGAGATACGCAGTATTTT
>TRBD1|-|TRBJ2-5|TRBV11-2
CASSLVRSTGNQETQYF
TGTGCCAGCAGCTTAGTTCGGTCGACAGGGAACCAAGAGACCCAGTACTTC
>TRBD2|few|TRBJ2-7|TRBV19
CASSQTSGDSYEQYF
TGTGCCAGTAGCCAGACTAGCGGTGACTCCTACGAGCAGTACTTC
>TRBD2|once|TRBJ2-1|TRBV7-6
CASGRTSGLNEQFF
TGTGCCAGCGGAAGGACTAGCGGGCTCAATGAGCAGTTCTTC
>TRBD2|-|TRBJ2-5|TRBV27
CASRGLAGGAEETQYF
TGTGCCAGCAGGGGACTAGCGGGGGGGGCGGAGGAGACCCAGTACTTC
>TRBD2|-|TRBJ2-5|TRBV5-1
CASSTGTSVVETQYF
TGCGCCAGCAGCACCGGGACTAGCGTTGTGGAGACCCAGTACTTC
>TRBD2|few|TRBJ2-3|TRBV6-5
CASKDAGVRTDTQYF
TGTGCCAGCAAGGATGCGGGGGTGCGCACAGATACGCAGTATTTT
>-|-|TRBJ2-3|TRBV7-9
CASSPLGGEGDTQYF
TGTGCCAGCAGCCCCCTCGGGGGAGAGGGAGATACGCAGTATTTT
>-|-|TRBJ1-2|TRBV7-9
CASSFRQDSYGYTF
TGTGCCAGCAGCTTCCGTCAAGACAGCTATGGCTACACCTTC
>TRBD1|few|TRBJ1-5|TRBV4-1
CASSYRQGAWQPQHF
TGCGCCAGCAGCTACCGTCAGGGGGCTTGGCAGCCCCAGCATTTT
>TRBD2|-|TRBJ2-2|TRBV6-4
CASPPCGGGTSGGRTGELFF
TGTGCCAGCCCCCCTTGCGGTGGGGGGACTAGCGGGGGAAGGACCGGGGAGCTGTTTTTT
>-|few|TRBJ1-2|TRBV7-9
CASSLESRRDTF
TGTGCCAGCAGCTTAGAAAGCCGGAGGGACACCTTC
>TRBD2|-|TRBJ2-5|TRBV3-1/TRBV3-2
CASSRFLTSGGETQYF
TGTGCCAGCAGCCGTTTTTTGACTAGCGGGGGGGAGACCCAGTACTTC
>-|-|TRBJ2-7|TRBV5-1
CASSLDLGGREQYF
TGCGCCAGCAGCTTGGACTTGGGAGGCCGGGAGCAGTACTTC
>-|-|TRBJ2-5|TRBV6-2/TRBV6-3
CASSYNPGRQETQYF
TGTGCCAGCAGTTACAATCCGGGTAGGCAAGAGACCCAGTACTTC
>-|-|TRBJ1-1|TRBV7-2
CASSPIAGLGNTEAFF
TGTGCCAGCAGTCCTATTGCGGGGTTGGGGAACACTGAAGCTTTCTTT
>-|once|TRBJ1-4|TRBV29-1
CSVVDTRATNEKLFF
TGCAGCGTTGTGGACACACGTGCAACTAATGAAAAACTGTTTTTT
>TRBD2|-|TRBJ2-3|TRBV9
CASSVQVREATQYF
TGTGCCAGCAGCGTACAAGTCCGGGAGGCTACGCAGTATTTT
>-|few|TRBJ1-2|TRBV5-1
CASSLGTQQGYGYTF
TGCGCCAGCAGCTTGGGGACGCAACAGGGTTATGGCTACACCTTC